This paragraph covers one TCR beta chain sequence. The antigen is unknown. These data come from a study of shared clonotypes between healthy human individuals. It was at deep level that the assay was run. The data were produced by immunoSEQ multiplex PCR, yet TCRdb's version contains in-frame clones alone and is incomplete. The repertoire includes around 1.4 million clones, around 98.5% of them detected once, and approximately 0.4% sits in the top ten. General study findings and limits: Tissue TCR repertoires likely differ from these blood-only repertoires.

Between the trimmed V and J ends, which lost 6 bases and 4 bases, there was a span of 14 bases. The CDR3 is 14 amino acids. Per germline, CDR1 ENHRY and CDR2 SYGVKD. Donors, healthy HIV-negative adults, lacked recent acute infections or vaccinations. The receptor comes from a man aged 30-40 years in good health. The chain carries TRBV10-3 and TRBJ2-3; maybe TRBD2 (6 bases). Input material: naive CD4+ T cells sorted from blood. Subset indicated: CD45RA+ positively selected. The CDR3 is CAIRKELAADTQYF. The CDR3 DNA reads as TGTGCCATCAGGAAGGAACTAGCAGCAGATACGCAGTATTTT.